Listed below are T cell receptor beta chains from one sample, sequenced in a study of blood T cell repertoires in COVID-19. TCRdb's table, derived via immunoSEQ multiplex PCR, lists solely in-frame clones and lacks some. The top ten hold roughly 25% of the sample, which has under 200,000 clones, around 87% seen once. Source material: PBMCs or T cells enriched from blood (not recorded which). The origin of the receptors is a woman aged 35 to 49 in a cohort exposed to, infected with or recovered from COVID-19 (not recorded which). The conserved cysteine and the conserved F or W are not part of the CDR3 here. A D gene is named only where the DNA matches it firmly.

>TRBV6-2/TRBV6-3|TRBJ2-3|-
ASSYFLGARTDTQY
>TRBV19|TRBJ1-5|-
ASRPSHPQPQH
>TRBV6-2/TRBV6-3|TRBJ2-2|TRBD1
ASSDGTGDTGELF
>TRBV5-6|TRBJ2-7|TRBD1
ASSLGDSSEQY
>TRBV12-5|TRBJ2-7|TRBD2
ASGLVPLGLAGGTSYEQY
>TRBV4-1|TRBJ1-3|TRBD1
ASSQDRAGNTIY
>TRBV11-2|TRBJ1-2|-
ASSSPGANYGYT
>TRBV9|TRBJ1-6|-
ASSVSPNSGIHSPLH
>TRBV3-1/TRBV3-2|TRBJ1-3|-
ASSQVRVTSGNTIY
>TRBV27|TRBJ1-2|-
ASSPPGGTDGYT
>TRBV15|TRBJ1-1|-
ATSRDLGVSTEAF
>TRBV27|TRBJ1-2|TRBD1
ASSFGTGGRDGYT
>TRBV4-3|TRBJ2-7|-
ASSQGGAYEQY
>TRBV11-3|TRBJ1-2|-
ASSLDSGNNYGYT